This T cell receptor (beta chain) was identified in a study of blood T cell repertoires in COVID-19 (dated by TCRdb to 2020 to 2022). Regarding the study in general: Samples from collaborators originated in the United States, Italy and Spain and spanned both the acute and convalescent phases of COVID-19. The material from the prospective study consisted of cDNA or gDNA derived from T cells, B-cell-depleted T cells, or PBMCs. Subjects who had been exposed to COVID-19, were actively infected with it, or had recovered from it provided the deeply sampled blood TCRbeta repertoires that made up the dataset. The repertoires were released in a freely available public database meant as a resource for research on the immune response to SARS-CoV-2. The samples were drawn from two sources: the first 160 participants of the ongoing ImmuneRACE study, and 1,200 or so subjects contributed by 6 global collaborators. Sample metadata almost always included a de-identified subject ID, COVID-19 status, age in years and sex. Where available, HLA class I and class II types were obtained from metadata supplied by the sample provider rather than from assay-based typing. Study-wide conclusions, independent of this receptor: The amount of clinical and demographic metadata varied by source and participant and was provided uncurated.

Inclusive of the bounding cysteine and phenylalanine, the CDR3 is 17 residues long. Kept here is only the CDR3 DNA, which spans 51 bases and is read in frame from base 1. The germline V gene specifies MDHEN as CDR1 and SYDVKM as CDR2. Trimmed from V: 7 bases; trimmed from J: 5 bases; junction bases lacking a gene match: 13. TCRbeta CDR3 regions were amplified from genomic DNA using the immunoSEQ Assay, a bias-controlled multiplex PCR. As for how the authors treated the data: Nucleated cell counts per sample were estimated from amplification of reference gene primers within the assay. To quantify the absolute abundance of each unique TCRbeta CDR3 rearrangement, sequence reads were collapsed and filtered. Productive Simpson clonality was computed per sample as the square root of Simpson's diversity index over productive rearrangements. TCRdb mirrors the immuneACCESS table, restricted to in-frame sequences. Some clones are absent from its copies; in checked studies, under half trace to an unresolved V gene, and the reason for the others is unknown. D and trimming come from the DNA, and the V and J calls and clone size come from that table. Across this sample there are about 200,000 clones, with roughly 81% seen only once. The ten top clones hold less than 8% of the sample.

The collaborating institutions used their own protocols to collect whole blood in K2EDTA tubes. For TCRbeta analysis, collaborators shipped samples in one of three forms: frozen whole blood, isolated PBMCs, or DNA extracted from either of those sample types. This clone was seen a single time. Its specific antigen is unknown. Base qualities are not provided; no much larger clone lies one nucleotide away. The TCR was taken from a woman aged 50 to 60 with active or convalescent COVID-19. Specimen: peripheral blood. The chain was built from TRBV28 and TRBJ2-3; TRBD2 aligns with 12 central bases. The CDR3 here reads CASIPSGRAFSGDTQYF. The DNA sequence follows: TGTGCCAGCATCCCTAGCGGGAGGGCCTTTAGCGGAGATACGCAGTATTTT. Supplemented by the reference TRBV28 and TRBJ2-3 proteins around the CDR3, the complete variable domain is DVKVTQSSRYLVKRTGEKVFLECVQDMDHENMFWYRQDPGLGLRLIYFSYDVKMKEKGDIPEGYSVSREKKERFSLILESASTNQTSMYLCASIPSGRAFSGDTQYFGPGTRLTVL.